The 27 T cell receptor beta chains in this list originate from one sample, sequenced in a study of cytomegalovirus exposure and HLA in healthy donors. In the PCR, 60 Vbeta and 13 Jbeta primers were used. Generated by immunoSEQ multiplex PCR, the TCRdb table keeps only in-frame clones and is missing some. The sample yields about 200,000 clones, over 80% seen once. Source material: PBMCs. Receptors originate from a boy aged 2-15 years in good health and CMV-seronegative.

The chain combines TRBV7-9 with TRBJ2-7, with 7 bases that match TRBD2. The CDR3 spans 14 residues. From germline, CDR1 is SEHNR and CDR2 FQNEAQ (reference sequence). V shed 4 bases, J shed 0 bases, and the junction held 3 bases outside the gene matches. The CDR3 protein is CASSSRDYSYEQYF. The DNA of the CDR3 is TGTGCCAGCAGCTCCAGGGACTACTCCTACGAGCAGTACTTC.

The CDR3 bases are TGTGCCAGTAGTATAGAGGGGGACAGTGTAGGCAATCAGCCCCAGCATTTT. This codes for CASSIEGDSVGNQPQHF. The rearrangement links TRBV19 to TRBJ1-5; 7 bases match TRBD1. Germline loops: CDR1 LNHDA, CDR2 SQIVND (reference sequence). With 0 bases clipped from V and 2 bases from J, the junction kept 7 bases outside the gene matches. The CDR3 has 17 residues.

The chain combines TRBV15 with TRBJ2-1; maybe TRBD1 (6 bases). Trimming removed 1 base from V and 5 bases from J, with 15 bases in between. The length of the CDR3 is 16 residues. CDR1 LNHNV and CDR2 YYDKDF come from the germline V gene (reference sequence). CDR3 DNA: TGTGCCACCAGCAGAGCCGGGACAATCGAAAACAATGAGCAGTTCTTC. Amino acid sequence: CATSRAGTIENNEQFF.

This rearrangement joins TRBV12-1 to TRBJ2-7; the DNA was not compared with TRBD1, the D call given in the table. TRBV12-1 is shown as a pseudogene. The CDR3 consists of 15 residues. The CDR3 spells CASSFVDRNDYEQYF. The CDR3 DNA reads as TGTGCCAGCAGCTTCGTGGACAGGAACGACTACGAGCAGTACTTC.

In DNA form, the CDR3 reads TGTGCCAGCAGTTACTCTCGCGGGGGGGGCCCAGATACGCAGTATTTT. It translates to CASSYSRGGGPDTQYF. This chain connects TRBV6-6 to TRBJ2-3; 9 bases map to TRBD2. After removal of 0 bases from V and 4 bases from J, the junction contained 5 bases not matched to a gene. CDR1 is MNHNY and CDR2 is SVGAGI in the germline V gene (reference sequence). The CDR3 contains 16 residues.

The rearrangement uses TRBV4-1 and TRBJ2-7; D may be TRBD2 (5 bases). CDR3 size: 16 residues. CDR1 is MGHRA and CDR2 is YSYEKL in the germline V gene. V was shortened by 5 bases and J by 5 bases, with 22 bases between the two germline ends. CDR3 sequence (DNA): TGCGCCAGCAGCGACCTAGCTTACGCCCGAGGAAACGAGCAGTACTTC. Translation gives CASSDLAYARGNEQYF.

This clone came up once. The CDR3 region has the DNA TGTGCCAGCAGCTCCGCAGGGTGGACAGGCCCAAGCTCCTACGAGCAGTACTTC. Residues: CASSSAGWTGPSSYEQYF. The chain carries TRBV7-6 and TRBJ2-7, with TRBD1 identical over 7 bases. The V and J ends lost 4 bases and 0 bases, in that order; junction bases with no gene match: 15. Germline values: CDR1 SGHVS, CDR2 FNYEAQ. The CDR3 has 18 residues.

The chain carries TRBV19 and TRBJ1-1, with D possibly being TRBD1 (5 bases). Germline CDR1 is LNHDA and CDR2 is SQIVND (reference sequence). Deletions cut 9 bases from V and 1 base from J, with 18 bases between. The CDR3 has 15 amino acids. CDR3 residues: CASGESGAANTEAFF. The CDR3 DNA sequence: TGTGCCAGCGGAGAAAGCGGGGCTGCGAACACTGAAGCTTTCTTT.

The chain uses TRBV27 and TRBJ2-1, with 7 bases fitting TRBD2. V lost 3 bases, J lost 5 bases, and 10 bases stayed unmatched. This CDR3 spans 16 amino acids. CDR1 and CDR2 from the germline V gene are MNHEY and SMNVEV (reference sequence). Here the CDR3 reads CASSLVGLVGDNEQFF. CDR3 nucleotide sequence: TGTGCCAGCAGTTTGGTCGGACTAGTGGGGGACAATGAGCAGTTCTTC.

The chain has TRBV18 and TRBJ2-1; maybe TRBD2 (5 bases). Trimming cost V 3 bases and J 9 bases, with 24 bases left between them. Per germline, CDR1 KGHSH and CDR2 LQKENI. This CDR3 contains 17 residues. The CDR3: CASSPWTGPNPVPEQFF. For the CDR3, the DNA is TGTGCCAGCTCACCCTGGACTGGCCCCAACCCAGTCCCTGAGCAGTTCTTC.

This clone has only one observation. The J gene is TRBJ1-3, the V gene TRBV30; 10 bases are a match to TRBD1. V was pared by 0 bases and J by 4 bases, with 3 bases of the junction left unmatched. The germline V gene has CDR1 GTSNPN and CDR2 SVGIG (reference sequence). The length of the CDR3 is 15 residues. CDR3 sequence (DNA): TGTGCCTGGAGTGTTGGGACAGGGGCCGGAAACACCATATATTTT. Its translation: CAWSVGTGAGNTIYF.

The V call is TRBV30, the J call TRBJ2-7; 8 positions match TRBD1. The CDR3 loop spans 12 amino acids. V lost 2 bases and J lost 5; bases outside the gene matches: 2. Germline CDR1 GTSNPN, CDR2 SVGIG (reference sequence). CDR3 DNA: TGTGCCTGGAGTCGACAGGGGAACGAGCAGTACTTC. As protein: CAWSRQGNEQYF.

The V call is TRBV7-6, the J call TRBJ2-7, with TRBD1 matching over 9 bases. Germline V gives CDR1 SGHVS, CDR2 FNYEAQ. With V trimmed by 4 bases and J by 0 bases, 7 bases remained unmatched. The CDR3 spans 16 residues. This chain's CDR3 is CASSSGTGPSSYEQYF. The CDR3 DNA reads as TGTGCCAGCAGCTCTGGGACAGGGCCTAGCTCCTACGAGCAGTACTTC.

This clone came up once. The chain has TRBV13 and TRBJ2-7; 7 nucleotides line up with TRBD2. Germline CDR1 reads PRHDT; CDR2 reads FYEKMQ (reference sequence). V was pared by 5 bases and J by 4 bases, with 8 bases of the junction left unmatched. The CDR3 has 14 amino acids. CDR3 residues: CASSAAGGRYEQYF. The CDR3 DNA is TGTGCCAGCAGCGCAGCTGGCGGGAGATACGAGCAGTACTTC.

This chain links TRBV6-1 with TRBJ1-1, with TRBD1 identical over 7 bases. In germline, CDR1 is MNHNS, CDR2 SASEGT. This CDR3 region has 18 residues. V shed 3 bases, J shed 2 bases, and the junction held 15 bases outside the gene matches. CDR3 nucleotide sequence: TGTGCCAGCAGTGACCCACCCGACTGGACAGGCCTAAACACTGAAGCTTTCTTT. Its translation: CASSDPPDWTGLNTEAFF.

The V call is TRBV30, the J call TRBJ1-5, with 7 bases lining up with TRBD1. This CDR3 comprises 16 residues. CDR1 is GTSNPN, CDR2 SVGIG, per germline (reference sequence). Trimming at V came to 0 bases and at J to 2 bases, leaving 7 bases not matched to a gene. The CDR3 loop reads CAWSVSGRGGNQPQHF. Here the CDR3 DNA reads TGTGCCTGGAGTGTATCGGGCAGGGGGGGCAATCAGCCCCAGCATTTT.

As DNA, the CDR3 is TGTGCCAGCAGCTTAGTTTCAGGGGGCACAGATACGCAGTATTTT. Translation: CASSLVSGGTDTQYF. The chain uses TRBV7-9 and TRBJ2-3; D may be TRBD1 (6 bases). Germline V gives CDR1 SEHNR, CDR2 FQNEAQ (reference sequence). The CDR3 sequence is 15 residues long. The germline V and J ends were trimmed by 1 base and 1 base, with 9 bases remaining between them.

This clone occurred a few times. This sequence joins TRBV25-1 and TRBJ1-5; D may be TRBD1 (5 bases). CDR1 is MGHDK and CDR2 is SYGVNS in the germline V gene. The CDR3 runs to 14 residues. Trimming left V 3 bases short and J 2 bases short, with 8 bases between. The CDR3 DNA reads TGTGCCAGCAGTGAGGCGGGGGGCAATCAGCCCCAGCATTTT. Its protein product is CASSEAGGNQPQHF.

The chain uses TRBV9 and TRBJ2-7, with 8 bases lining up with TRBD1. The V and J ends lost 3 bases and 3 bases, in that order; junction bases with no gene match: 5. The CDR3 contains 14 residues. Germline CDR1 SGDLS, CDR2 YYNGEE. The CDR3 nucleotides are TGTGCCAGCAGCGAGGACAGGGTAGGCTACGAGCAGTACTTC. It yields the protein CASSEDRVGYEQYF. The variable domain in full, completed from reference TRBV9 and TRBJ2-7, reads DSGVTQTPKHLITATGQRVTLRCSPRSGDLSVYWYQQSLDQGLQFLIQYYNGEERAKGNILERFSAQQFPDLHSELNLSSLELGDSALYFCASSEDRVGYEQYFGPGTRLTVT.

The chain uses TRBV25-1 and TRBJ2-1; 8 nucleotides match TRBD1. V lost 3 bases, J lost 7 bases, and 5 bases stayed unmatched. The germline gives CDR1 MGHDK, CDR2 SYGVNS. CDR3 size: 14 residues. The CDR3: CASSDRGRRNEQFF. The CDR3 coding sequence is TGTGCCAGCAGTGACAGGGGGCGCCGGAATGAGCAGTTCTTC.

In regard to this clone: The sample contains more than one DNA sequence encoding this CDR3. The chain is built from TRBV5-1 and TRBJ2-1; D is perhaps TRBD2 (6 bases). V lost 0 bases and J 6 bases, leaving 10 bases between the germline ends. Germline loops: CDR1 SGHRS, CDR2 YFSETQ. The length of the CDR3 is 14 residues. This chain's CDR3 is CASSLVLGGNEQFF. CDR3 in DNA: TGCGCCAGCAGCTTGGTTTTGGGAGGCAATGAGCAGTTCTTC. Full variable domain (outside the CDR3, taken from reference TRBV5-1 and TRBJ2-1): KAGVTQTPRYLIKTRGQQVTLSCSPISGHRSVSWYQQTPGQGLQFLFEYFSETQRNKGNFPGRFSGRQFSNSRSEMNVSTLELGDSALYLCASSLVLGGNEQFFGPGTRLTVL.

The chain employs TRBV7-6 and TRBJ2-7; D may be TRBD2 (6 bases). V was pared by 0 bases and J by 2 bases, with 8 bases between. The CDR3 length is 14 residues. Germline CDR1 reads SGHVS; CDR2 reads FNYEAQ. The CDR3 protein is CASSLASGTYEQYF. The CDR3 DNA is TGTGCCAGCAGCTTAGCTAGCGGTACCTACGAGCAGTACTTC.

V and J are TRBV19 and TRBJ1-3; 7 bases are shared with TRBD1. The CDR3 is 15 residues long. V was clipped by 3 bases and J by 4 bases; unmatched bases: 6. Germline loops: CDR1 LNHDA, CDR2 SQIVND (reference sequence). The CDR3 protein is CASSIGRGTGNTIYF. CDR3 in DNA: TGTGCCAGTAGTATTGGCAGGGGGACGGGAAACACCATATATTTT.

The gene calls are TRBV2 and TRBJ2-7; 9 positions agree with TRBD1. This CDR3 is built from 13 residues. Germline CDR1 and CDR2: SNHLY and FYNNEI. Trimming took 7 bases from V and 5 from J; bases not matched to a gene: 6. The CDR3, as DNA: TGTGCCAGCACCGGACAGGGGTTTCACGAGCAGTACTTC. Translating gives CASTGQGFHEQYF.

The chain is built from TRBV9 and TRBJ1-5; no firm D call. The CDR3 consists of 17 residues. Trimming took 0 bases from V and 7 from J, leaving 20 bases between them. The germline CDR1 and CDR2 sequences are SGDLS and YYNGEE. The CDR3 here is CASSVEEGSRPDQPQHF. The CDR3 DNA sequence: TGTGCCAGCAGCGTAGAAGAGGGTTCGAGGCCTGACCAGCCCCAGCATTTT.

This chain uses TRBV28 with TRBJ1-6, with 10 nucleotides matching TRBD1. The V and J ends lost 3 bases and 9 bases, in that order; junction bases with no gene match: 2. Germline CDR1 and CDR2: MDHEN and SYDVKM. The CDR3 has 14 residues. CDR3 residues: CASSLTGGGSPLHF. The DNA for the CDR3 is TGTGCCAGCAGTTTGACAGGGGGCGGTTCACCCCTCCACTTT. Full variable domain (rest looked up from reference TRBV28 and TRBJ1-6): DVKVTQSSRYLVKRTGEKVFLECVQDMDHENMFWYRQDPGLGLRLIYFSYDVKMKEKGDIPEGYSVSREKKERFSLILESASTNQTSMYLCASSLTGGGSPLHFGNGTRLTVT.

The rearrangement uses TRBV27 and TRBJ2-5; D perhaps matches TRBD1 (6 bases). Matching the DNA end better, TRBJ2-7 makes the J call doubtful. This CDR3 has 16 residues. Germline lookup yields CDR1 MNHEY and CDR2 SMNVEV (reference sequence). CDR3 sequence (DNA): TGTGCCAGCAGTTTCTCCGGACAGAGCGTATCCTACGAGCAGTACTTC. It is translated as CASSFSGQSVSYEQYF.